This T cell receptor (beta chain) was documented in a study of blood T cells in healthy people across ages. Study outcomes and limitations: Donor CMV infection status was unknown, possibly confounding age-related changes in expanded clonotypes.

Through a sample-barcoded 5' primer and a J-beta primer mix, a second PCR was run for roughly 6 to 11 cycles. TCRdb passed the 5' RACE reads through MiXCR, listing each CDR3 protein once. The repertoire has about 640,000 distinct CDR3 sequences, approximately 30% of them found once; the top ten carry roughly 14%. Only a few counts were recorded for this clonotype. Its antigen is as yet unknown. This CDR3 region has 14 residues. From germline, CDR1 is LGHDT and CDR2 YNNKEL (reference sequence). The chain combines TRBV3-1 with TRBJ2-7, with TRBD2 as a possible D gene (6 bases). The J call may be mistaken, given a closer DNA end match to TRBJ2-5. This TCR was sampled from a woman of 80 years or more in good health. Sequences were obtained from blood. The CDR3 coding sequence is TGTGCCAGCAGCCCCGGGACTGTGCGGGAGACCCAGTACTTC. It yields the protein CASSPGTVRETQYF.